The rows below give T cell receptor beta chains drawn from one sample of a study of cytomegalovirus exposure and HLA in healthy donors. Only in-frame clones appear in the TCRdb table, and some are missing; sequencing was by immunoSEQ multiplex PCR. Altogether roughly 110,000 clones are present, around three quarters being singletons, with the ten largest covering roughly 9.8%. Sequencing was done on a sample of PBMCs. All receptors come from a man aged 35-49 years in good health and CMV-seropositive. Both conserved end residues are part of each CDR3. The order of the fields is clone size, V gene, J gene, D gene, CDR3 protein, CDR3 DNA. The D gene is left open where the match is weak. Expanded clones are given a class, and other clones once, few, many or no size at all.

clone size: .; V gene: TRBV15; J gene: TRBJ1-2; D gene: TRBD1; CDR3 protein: CATSRDRSGGYGYTF; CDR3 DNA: TGTGCCACCAGCAGAGATCGGTCAGGGGGGTATGGCTACACCTTC
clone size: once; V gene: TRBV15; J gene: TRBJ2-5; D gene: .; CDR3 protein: CATSGAGRETQYF; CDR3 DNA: TGTGCCACCAGCGGGGCAGGGAGGGAGACCCAGTACTTC
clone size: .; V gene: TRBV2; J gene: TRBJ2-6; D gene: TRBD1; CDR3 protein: CAIRDRVVGALPGANGLTF; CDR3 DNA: TGTGCCATCCGGGACAGGGTTGTTGGTGCCTTGCCGGGGGCCAACGGCCTGACTTTC
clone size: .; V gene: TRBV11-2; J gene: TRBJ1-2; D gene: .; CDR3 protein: CASSFQQGTNYGYTF; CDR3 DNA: TGTGCCAGCAGCTTCCAACAGGGAACTAACTATGGCTACACCTTC
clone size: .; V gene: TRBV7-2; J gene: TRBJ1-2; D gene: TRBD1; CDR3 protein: CASSNRDRASEGYTF; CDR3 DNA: TGTGCCAGCAGCAACCGGGACAGGGCCTCGGAAGGCTACACCTTC
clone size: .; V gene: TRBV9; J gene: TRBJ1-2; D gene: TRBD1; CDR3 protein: CASSVAGTGDGYTF; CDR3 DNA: TGTGCCAGCAGCGTAGCCGGGACAGGGGATGGCTACACCTTC
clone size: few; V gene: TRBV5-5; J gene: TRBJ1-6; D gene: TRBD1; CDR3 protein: CASSFGTGYFSSYNSPLHF; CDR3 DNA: TGTGCCAGCAGCTTCGGGACAGGGTACTTCAGCTCCTATAATTCACCCCTCCACTTT
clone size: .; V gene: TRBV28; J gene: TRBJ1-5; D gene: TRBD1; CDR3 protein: CASSIDRVPQPQHF; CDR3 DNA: TGTGCCAGCAGCATCGACAGGGTACCTCAGCCCCAGCATTTT
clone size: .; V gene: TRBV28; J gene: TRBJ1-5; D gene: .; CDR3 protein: CASREEGLGNQPQHF; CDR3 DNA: TGTGCCAGCAGGGAGGAGGGCCTCGGGAATCAGCCCCAGCATTTT
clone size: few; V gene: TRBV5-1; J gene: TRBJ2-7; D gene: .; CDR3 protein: CASSKSGEPYEQYF; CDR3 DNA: TGCGCCAGCAGCAAGTCTGGGGAGCCCTACGAGCAGTACTTC
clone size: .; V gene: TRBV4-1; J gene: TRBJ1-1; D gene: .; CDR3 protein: CASSQRQSLNTEAFF; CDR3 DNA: TGCGCCAGCAGCCAGAGACAGTCCCTGAACACTGAAGCTTTCTTT
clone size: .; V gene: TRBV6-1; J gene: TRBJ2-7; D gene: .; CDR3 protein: CASKETVTNYEQYF; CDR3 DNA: TGTGCCAGCAAAGAGACGGTGACAAACTACGAGCAGTACTTC
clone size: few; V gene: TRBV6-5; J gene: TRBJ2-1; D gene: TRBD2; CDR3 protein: CASSYRGGGYNEQFF; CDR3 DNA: TGTGCCAGCAGTTACCGCGGGGGGGGATACAATGAGCAGTTCTTC
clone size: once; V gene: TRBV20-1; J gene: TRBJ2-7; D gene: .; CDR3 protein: CSASRPLEQYF; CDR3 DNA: TGCAGTGCTTCGCGCCCACTAGAGCAGTACTTC
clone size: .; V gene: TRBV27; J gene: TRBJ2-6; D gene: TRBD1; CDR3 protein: CADGRQGESRSSGANVLTF; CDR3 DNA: TGTGCCGACGGACGACAGGGGGAATCTCGTAGTTCTGGGGCCAACGTCCTGACTTTC
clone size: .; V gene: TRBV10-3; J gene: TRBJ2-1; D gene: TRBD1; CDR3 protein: CAISVGGRYNEQFF; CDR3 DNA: TGTGCCATCAGTGTAGGGGGCCGATACAATGAGCAGTTCTTC
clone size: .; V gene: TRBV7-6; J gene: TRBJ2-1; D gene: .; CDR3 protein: CASSPQKYPNYNEQFF; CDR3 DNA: TGTGCCAGCAGCCCCCAGAAGTACCCCAACTACAATGAGCAGTTCTTC
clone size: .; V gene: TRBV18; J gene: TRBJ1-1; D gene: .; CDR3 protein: CASSQTGRGGNTEAFF; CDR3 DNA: TGTGCCAGCTCCCAAACAGGGAGGGGTGGGAACACTGAAGCTTTCTTT
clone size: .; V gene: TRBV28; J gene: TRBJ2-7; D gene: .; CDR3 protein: CASSLVGGMDEQYF; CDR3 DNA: TGTGCCAGCAGTTTAGTTGGGGGCATGGATGAGCAGTACTTC
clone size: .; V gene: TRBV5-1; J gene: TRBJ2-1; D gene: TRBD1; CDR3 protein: CASSLWPGDRNYNEQFF; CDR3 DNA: TGCGCCAGCAGCTTGTGGCCTGGGGACAGAAACTACAATGAGCAGTTCTTC
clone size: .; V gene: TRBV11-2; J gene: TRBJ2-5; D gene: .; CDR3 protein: CASSRGWQETQYF; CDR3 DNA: TGTGCCAGCAGCCGGGGGTGGCAAGAGACCCAGTACTTC
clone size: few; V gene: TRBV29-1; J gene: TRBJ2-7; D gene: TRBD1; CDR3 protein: CSVTGGYEQYF; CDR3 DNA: TGCAGTGTTACAGGGGGGTACGAGCAGTACTTC
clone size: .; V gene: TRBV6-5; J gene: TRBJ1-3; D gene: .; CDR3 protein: CASSIQGPGNTIYF; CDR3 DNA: TGTGCCAGCAGTATTCAGGGCCCAGGAAACACCATATATTTT
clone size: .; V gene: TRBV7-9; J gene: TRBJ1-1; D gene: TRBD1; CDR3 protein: CASSVWGTGKMNTEAFF; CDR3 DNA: TGTGCCAGCAGCGTGTGGGGGACAGGGAAAATGAACACTGAAGCTTTCTTT
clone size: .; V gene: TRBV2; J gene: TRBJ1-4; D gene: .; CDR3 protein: CASSVGGKTEKLFF; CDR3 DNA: TGTGCCAGCAGTGTTGGAGGGAAAACCGAAAAACTGTTTTTT
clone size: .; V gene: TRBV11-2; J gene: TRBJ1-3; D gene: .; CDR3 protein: CASKTAFFSGNTIYF; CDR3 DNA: TGTGCCAGCAAGACAGCCTTTTTCTCTGGAAACACCATATATTTT
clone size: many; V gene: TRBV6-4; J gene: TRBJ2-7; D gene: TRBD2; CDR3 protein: CASSYGLGLAYEQYF; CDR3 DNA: TGTGCCAGCAGTTACGGTCTGGGACTAGCTTACGAGCAGTACTTC
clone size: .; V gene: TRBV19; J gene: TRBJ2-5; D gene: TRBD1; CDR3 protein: CASTRSGTGVETQYF; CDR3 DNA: TGTGCCAGTACCAGGTCCGGGACAGGGGTGGAGACCCAGTACTTC
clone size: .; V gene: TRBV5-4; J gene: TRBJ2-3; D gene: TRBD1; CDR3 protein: CASSLGGGGDTQYF; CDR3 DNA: TGTGCCAGCAGCTTGGGAGGGGGCGGAGATACGCAGTATTTT
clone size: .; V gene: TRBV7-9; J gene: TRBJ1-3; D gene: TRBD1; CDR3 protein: CASTRTGTESVSGNTIYF; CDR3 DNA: TGTGCCAGCACCAGGACCGGGACAGAATCAGTCTCTGGAAACACCATATATTTT
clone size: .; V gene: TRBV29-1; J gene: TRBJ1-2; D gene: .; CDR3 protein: CSGERDDYGYTF; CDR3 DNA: TGCAGCGGTGAGCGGGACGACTATGGCTACACCTTC
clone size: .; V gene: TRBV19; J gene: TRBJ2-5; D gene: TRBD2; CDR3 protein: CASSIDPSGHAETQYF; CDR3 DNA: TGTGCCAGTAGTATAGATCCTAGCGGGCACGCGGAGACCCAGTACTTC
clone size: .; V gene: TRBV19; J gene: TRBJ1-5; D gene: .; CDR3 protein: CASSIGAEVYQPQHF; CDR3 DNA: TGTGCCAGTAGTATAGGGGCAGAAGTTTATCAGCCCCAGCATTTT
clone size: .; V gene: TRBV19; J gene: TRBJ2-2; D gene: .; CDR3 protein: CASNTNRARTGTGELFF; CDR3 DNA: TGTGCCAGTAATACAAACAGGGCCAGAACGGGGACCGGGGAGCTGTTTTTT
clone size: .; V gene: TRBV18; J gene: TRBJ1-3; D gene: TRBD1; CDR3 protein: CASSGPYRGGNTIYF; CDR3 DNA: TGTGCCAGCTCAGGGCCTTACAGGGGCGGAAACACCATATATTTT
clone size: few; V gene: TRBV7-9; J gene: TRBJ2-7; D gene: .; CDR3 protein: CASSLDSSYEQYF; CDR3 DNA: TGTGCCAGCAGCTTGGACAGCTCCTACGAGCAGTACTTC
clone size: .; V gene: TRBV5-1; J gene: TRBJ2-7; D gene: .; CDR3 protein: CASSNGWSYEQYF; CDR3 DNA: TGCGCCAGCTCGAACGGGTGGAGCTACGAGCAGTACTTC
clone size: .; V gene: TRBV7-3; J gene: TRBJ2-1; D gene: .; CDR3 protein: CASSLGQQNEQFF; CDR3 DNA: TGTGCCAGCAGCCTAGGACAGCAGAATGAGCAGTTCTTC
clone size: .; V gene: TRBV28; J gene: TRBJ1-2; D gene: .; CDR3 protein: CASSWDFYGYTF; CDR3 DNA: TGTGCCAGCAGTTGGGACTTCTATGGCTACACCTTC
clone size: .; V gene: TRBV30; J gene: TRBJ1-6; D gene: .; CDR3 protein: CAWSVMSSGGSPLHF; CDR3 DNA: TGTGCCTGGAGTGTGATGAGCTCCGGAGGTTCACCCCTCCACTTT
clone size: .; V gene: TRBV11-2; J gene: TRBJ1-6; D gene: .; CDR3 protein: CASSQVQGTNSPLHF; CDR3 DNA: TGTGCCAGCAGCCAGGTCCAGGGTACAAATTCACCCCTCCACTTT
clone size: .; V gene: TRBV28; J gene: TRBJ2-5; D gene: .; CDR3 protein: CASSSPQGGEETQYF; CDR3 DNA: TGTGCCAGCAGTTCCCCCCAGGGGGGTGAGGAGACCCAGTACTTC
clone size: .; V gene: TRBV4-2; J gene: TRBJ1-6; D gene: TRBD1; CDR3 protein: CASSQDGDRNSPLHF; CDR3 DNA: TGTGCCAGCAGCCAAGACGGGGACAGAAATTCACCCCTCCACTTT
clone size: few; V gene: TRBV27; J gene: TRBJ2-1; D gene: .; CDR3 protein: CASSPEVWSSYNEQFF; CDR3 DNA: TGTGCCAGCAGTCCGGAGGTCTGGAGCTCCTACAATGAGCAGTTCTTC
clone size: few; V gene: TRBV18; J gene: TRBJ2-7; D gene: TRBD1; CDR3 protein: CASSQPGQGVYEQYF; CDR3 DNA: TGTGCCAGCTCACAACCGGGACAGGGAGTCTACGAGCAGTACTTC
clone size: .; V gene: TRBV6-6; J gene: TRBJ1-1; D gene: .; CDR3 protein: CASIYGVNTEAFF; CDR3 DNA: TGTGCCAGCATATACGGTGTGAACACTGAAGCTTTCTTT
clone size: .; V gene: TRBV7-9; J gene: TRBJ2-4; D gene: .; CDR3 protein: CASNIGGLGDIQYF; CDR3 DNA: TGTGCCAGCAACATCGGGGGACTGGGGGACATTCAGTACTTC
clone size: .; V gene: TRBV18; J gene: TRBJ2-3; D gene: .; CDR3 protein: CASSPRASTDTQYF; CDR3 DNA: TGTGCCAGCTCCCCCAGGGCGAGCACAGATACGCAGTATTTT
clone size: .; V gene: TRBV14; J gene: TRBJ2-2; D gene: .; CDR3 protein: CASSQGTYFTGELFF; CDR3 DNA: TGTGCCAGCAGCCAAGGGACATACTTCACCGGGGAGCTGTTTTTT
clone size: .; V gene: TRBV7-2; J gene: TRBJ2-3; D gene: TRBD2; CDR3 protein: CASSIRLAGSTDTQYF; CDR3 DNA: TGTGCCAGCAGCATAAGACTAGCGGGGAGCACAGATACGCAGTATTTT
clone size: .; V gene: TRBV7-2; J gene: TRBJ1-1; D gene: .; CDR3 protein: CASSLGPQGLNTEAFF; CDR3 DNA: TGTGCCAGCAGCTTAGGTCCCCAGGGCCTGAACACTGAAGCTTTCTTT
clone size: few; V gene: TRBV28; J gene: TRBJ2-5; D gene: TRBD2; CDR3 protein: CASKRLAGGETQYF; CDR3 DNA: TGTGCCAGCAAAAGACTAGCGGGGGGAGAGACCCAGTACTTC